The source of this T cell receptor (beta chain) is a study of T cell repertoires in cytomegalovirus infection. TCRdb called the reads again in MiXCR, with one record for every CDR3 protein. In the table there are some 150,000 distinct CDR3 sequences, 5% to 6.5% of which are singletons. Germline V lookup: CDR1 SGHTA, CDR2 FQGNSA. The CDR3 is 16 amino acids. Trimming stripped 4 bases from V and 1 base from J, with 16 bases between. This sequence was found in a human donor in good health (CMV status not recorded). Some clones in this sample may be carry-over from other donors' samples. The sequencing input was PBMCs. The chain is built from TRBV7-2 and TRBJ2-5, with D possibly being TRBD2 (6 bases). The CDR3 region is CASSSQLANLQETQYF. The CDR3, as DNA: TGTGCCAGCAGCTCCCAGCTAGCGAACCTCCAAGAGACCCAGTACTTC. The complete variable domain, with remaining parts taken from reference TRBV7-2 and TRBJ2-5, reads GAGVSQSPSNKVTEKGKDVELRCDPISGHTALYWYRQSLGQGLEFLIYFQGNSAPDKSGLPSDRFSAERTGGSVSTLTIQRTQQEDSAVYLCASSSQLANLQETQYFGPGTRLLVL.